One and the same sample provided the 9 T cell receptor beta chains below, sequenced in a study of identical twins. TCRdb re-called the 5' RACE reads through MiXCR, storing one row per CDR3 protein. The profile shows about 890,000 distinct CDR3 sequences, 10% to 15% of them singletons. These data were likewise used in another study, on yellow fever vaccine responses in identical twins.

The sequenced sample consisted of PBMCs. The source is a woman in her late teens or twenties in good health.

This clonotype has only a few counts. The CDR3 DNA reads as TGCGCCAGCAGCCCAGGGGCTAGCGGGGGCACAGATACGCAGTATTTT. It encodes CASSPGASGGTDTQYF. J is TRBJ2-3 and V is TRBV4-1; 9 bases are shared with TRBD2. CDR3 length: 16 residues. J was trimmed by 1 base and V by 4 bases; bases with no gene match: 6. From germline, CDR1 is MGHRA and CDR2 YSYEKL.

This clonotype was detected a few times. V gene TRBV14 combines with J gene TRBJ2-1, with D perhaps being TRBD1 or TRBD2 (7 bases each). Trimming removed 4 bases at V and 0 bases at J, with 13 bases between. The CDR3 contains 16 residues. Germline CDR1 reads SGHDN; CDR2 reads FVKESK. CDR3 nucleotides: TGTGCCAGCAGCCCTTCAGGGGGGGTCTCCTACAATGAGCAGTTCTTC. Translation gives CASSPSGGVSYNEQFF. Full variable domain (missing parts from reference TRBV14 and TRBJ2-1): EAGVTQFPSHSVIEKGQTVTLRCDPISGHDNLYWYRRVMGKEIKFLLHFVKESKQDESGMPNNRFLAERTGGTYSTLKVQPAELEDSGVYFCASSPSGGVSYNEQFFGPGTRLTVL.

This clonotype was picked up many times. J is TRBJ2-1 and V is TRBV7-2; 8 bases fit TRBD2. With 5 bases clipped from V and 1 base from J, the junction kept 7 bases outside the gene matches. This CDR3 spans 16 amino acids. Germline lookup yields CDR1 SGHTA and CDR2 FQGNSA. The CDR3 DNA follows: TGTGCCAGCAGCCTTATGAGCGGGAGTTCCTACAATGAGCAGTTCTTC. This translates into CASSLMSGSSYNEQFF.

The rearrangement joins TRBV20-1 to TRBJ2-5; weak D call: TRBD2 (6 bases). The CDR3 consists of 13 residues. Trimming pared 3 bases from V and 3 bases from J, leaving 11 bases between. The germline gives CDR1 DFQATT, CDR2 SNEGSKA (reference sequence). Here the CDR3 reads CSASSSGKETQYF. Here the CDR3 DNA reads TGCAGTGCTAGCAGTAGCGGAAAAGAGACCCAGTACTTC.

J is TRBJ1-2 and V is TRBV11-2, with TRBD1 matching 10 bases. The CDR3 covers 19 residues. Germline V CDR1 and CDR2: SGHAT, FQNNGV. After removal of 7 bases from V and 0 bases from J, the junction contained 17 bases not matched to a gene. The chain's CDR3 is CASTEGVWDRGPTNYGYTF. CDR3 DNA: TGTGCCAGCACCGAAGGGGTTTGGGACAGGGGTCCGACTAACTATGGCTACACCTTC.

This clonotype was counted only a few times. The V and J genes are TRBV29-1 and TRBJ2-5; D is tentatively TRBD1 or TRBD2 (6 bases each). V was cut by 2 bases and J by 2 bases, with 15 bases left in between. CDR1 and CDR2 (germline): SQVTM, ANQGSEA. This CDR3 contains 15 residues. In DNA form, the CDR3 reads TGCAGCGTTGAAACGGAGGGGACACAGCAAGAGACCCAGTACTTC. Amino acid sequence: CSVETEGTQQETQYF.

This clonotype has a handful of counts. The CDR3 DNA follows: TGTGCCATCTGGGGACCAGGGGAGACCCAGTACTTC. Residues: CAIWGPGETQYF. This chain joins TRBV10-3 and TRBJ2-5; D is tentatively TRBD1 or TRBD2 (5 bases each). This CDR3 spans 12 amino acids. The V end was cut by 8 bases, the J end by 5 bases, with 12 bases between. CDR1 is ENHRY and CDR2 is SYGVKD in the germline V gene.

The chain combines TRBV3-1 with TRBJ2-7; 15 nucleotides align to TRBD2. This CDR3 is 16 amino acids long. CDR1 LGHDT and CDR2 YNNKEL come from the germline V gene (reference sequence). After removal of 4 bases from V and 4 bases from J, the junction contained 5 bases not matched to a gene. The CDR3 reads CASSPGLAGGVYEQYF. The CDR3 nucleotides are TGTGCCAGCAGCCCCGGACTAGCGGGAGGGGTATACGAGCAGTACTTC.

The chain carries TRBV7-9 and TRBJ2-7, with TRBD1 matching over 8 bases. Unmatched junction bases numbered 9, after V lost 0 bases and J lost 5 bases. Germline assignment: CDR1 SEHNR and CDR2 FQNEAQ (reference sequence). The CDR3 totals 16 residues. The CDR3 DNA reads as TGTGCCAGCAGCTTAGCTTGGACAGGGTCTAGGGACGAGCAGTACTTC. Amino acid sequence: CASSLAWTGSRDEQYF.